This TCR beta chain originates from a study of cytomegalovirus exposure and HLA in healthy donors. The CDR3 extends over 13 amino acids. The V end was cut by 5 bases, the J end by 2 bases, with 9 bases between. In germline, CDR1 is MNHEY, CDR2 SVGAGI. In regard to this clone: Its antigen is unidentified.

Study-wide results and limits: 164 TCR beta chains were listed as cytomegalovirus-associated. That first-cohort TCR clusters tended to co-occur in the roughly 130 validation repertoires was found in a later analysis.

Sequencing used immunoSEQ multiplex PCR; TCRdb keeps in-frame clones, though not all of them. The sample includes some 290,000 clones, approximately 86% seen only once; the top ten take roughly 0.96%. The sample taken for sequencing was PBMCs. V usage is TRBV6-5 and J usage is TRBJ1-1; perhaps TRBD1 as D (5 bases). This sequence was found in a man under 40 in good health and CMV-seronegative. Here the CDR3 reads CASSTTDNTEAFF. Written as DNA, the CDR3 is TGTGCCAGCAGTACGACAGATAACACTGAAGCTTTCTTT.